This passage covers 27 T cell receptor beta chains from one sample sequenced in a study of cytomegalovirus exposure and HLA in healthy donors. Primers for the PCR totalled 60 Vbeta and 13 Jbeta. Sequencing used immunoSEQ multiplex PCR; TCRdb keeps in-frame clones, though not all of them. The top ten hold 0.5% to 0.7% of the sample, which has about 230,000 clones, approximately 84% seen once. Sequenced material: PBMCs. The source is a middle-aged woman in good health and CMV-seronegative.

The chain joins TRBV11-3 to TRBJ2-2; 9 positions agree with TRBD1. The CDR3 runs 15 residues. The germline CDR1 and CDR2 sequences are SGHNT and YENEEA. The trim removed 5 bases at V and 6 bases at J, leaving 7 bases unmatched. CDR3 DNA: TGTGCCAGCAGCGCCGGGACAGGGCGGGCCGGGGAGCTGTTTTTT. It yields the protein CASSAGTGRAGELFF.

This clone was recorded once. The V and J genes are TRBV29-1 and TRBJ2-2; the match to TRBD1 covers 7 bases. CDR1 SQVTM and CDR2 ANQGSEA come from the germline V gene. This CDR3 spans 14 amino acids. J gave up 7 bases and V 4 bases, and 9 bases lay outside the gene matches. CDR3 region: CSVVPDRLVGELFF. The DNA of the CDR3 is TGCAGCGTTGTGCCGGACAGGCTGGTCGGGGAGCTGTTTTTT.

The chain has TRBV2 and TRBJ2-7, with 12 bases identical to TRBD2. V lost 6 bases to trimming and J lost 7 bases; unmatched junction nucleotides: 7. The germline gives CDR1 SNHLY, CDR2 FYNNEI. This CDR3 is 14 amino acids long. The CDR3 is CASRSSGGGREQYF. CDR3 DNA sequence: TGTGCCAGCAGGTCTAGCGGGGGGGGCCGGGAGCAGTACTTC. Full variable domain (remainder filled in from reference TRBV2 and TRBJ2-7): EPEVTQTPSHQVTQMGQEVILRCVPISNHLYFYWYRQILGQKVEFLVSFYNNEISEKSEIFDDQFSVERPDGSNFTLKIRSTKLEDSAMYFCASRSSGGGREQYFGPGTRLTVT.

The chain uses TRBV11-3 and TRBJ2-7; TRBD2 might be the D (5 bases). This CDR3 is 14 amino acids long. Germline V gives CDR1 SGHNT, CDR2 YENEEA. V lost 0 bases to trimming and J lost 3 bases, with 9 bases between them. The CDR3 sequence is CASSLDRTLYEQYF. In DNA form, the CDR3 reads TGTGCCAGCAGCTTAGATCGGACTCTCTACGAGCAGTACTTC. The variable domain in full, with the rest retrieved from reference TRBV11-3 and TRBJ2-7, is EAGVVQSPRYKIIEKKQPVAFWCNPISGHNTLYWYLQNLGQGPELLIRYENEEAVDDSQLPKDRFSAERLKGVDSTLKIQPAELGDSAVYLCASSLDRTLYEQYFGPGTRLTVT.

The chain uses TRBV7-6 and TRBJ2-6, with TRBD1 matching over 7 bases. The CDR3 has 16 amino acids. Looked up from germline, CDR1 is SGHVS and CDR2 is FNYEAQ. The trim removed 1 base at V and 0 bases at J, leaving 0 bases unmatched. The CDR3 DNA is TGTGCCAGCAGCTTAGGGGACAGCTCTGGGGCCAACGTCCTGACTTTC. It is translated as CASSLGDSSGANVLTF. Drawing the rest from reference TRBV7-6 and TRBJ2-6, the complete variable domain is GAGVSQSPRYKVTKRGQDVALRCDPISGHVSLYWYRQALGQGPEFLTYFNYEAQQDKSGLPNDRFSAERPEGSISTLTIQRTEQRDSAMYRCASSLGDSSGANVLTFGAGSRLTVL.

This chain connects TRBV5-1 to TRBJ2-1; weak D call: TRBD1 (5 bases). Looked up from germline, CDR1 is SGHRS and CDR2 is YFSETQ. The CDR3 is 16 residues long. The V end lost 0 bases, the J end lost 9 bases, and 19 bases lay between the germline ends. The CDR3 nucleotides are TGCGCCAGCAGCTTGGGGGTAGGGGCGATACCAAGTGAGCAGTTCTTC. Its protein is CASSLGVGAIPSEQFF.

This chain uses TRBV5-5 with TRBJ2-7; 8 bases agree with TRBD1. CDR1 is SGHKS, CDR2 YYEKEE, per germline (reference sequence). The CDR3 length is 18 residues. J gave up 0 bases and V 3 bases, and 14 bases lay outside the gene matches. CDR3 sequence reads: CASSSTPGQGAISYEQYF. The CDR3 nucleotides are TGTGCCAGCAGCTCGACCCCCGGACAGGGAGCCATCTCCTACGAGCAGTACTTC. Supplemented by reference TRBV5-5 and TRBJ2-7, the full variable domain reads DAGVTQSPTHLIKTRGQQVTLRCSPISGHKSVSWYQQVLGQGPQFIFQYYEKEERGRGNFPDRFSARQFPNYSSELNVNALLLGDSALYLCASSSTPGQGAISYEQYFGPGTRLTVT.

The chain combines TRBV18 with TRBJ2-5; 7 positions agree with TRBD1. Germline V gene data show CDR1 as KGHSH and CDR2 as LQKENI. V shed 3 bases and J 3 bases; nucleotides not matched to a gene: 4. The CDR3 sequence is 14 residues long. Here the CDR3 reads CASSPTGQEETQYF. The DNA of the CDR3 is TGTGCCAGCTCACCTACTGGACAGGAAGAGACCCAGTACTTC.

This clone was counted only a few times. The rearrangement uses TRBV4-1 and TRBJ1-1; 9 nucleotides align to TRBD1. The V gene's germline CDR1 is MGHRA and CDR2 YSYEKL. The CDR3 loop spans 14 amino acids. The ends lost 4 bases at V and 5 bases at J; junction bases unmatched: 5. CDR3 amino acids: CASSRTGVRTEAFF. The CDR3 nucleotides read TGCGCCAGCAGCCGGACAGGGGTGAGGACTGAAGCTTTCTTT.

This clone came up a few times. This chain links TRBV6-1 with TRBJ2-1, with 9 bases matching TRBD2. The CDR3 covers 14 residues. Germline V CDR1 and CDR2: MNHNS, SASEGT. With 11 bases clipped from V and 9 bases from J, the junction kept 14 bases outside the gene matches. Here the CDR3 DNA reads TGTGCCGGCGAGCGCGGGGGGGGATCGGGTGAGCAGTTCTTC. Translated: CAGERGGGSGEQFF.

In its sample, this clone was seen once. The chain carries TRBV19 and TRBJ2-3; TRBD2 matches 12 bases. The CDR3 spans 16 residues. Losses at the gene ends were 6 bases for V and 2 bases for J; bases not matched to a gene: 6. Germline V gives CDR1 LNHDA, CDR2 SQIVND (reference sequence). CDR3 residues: CASSYLAGGVTDTQYF. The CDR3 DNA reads TGTGCCAGTAGCTACCTAGCGGGGGGGGTCACAGATACGCAGTATTTT. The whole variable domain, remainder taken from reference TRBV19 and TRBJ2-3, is DGGITQSPKYLFRKEGQNVTLSCEQNLNHDAMYWYRQDPGQGLRLIYYSQIVNDFQKGDIAEGYSVSREKKESFPLTVTSAQKNPTAFYLCASSYLAGGVTDTQYFGPGTRLTVL.

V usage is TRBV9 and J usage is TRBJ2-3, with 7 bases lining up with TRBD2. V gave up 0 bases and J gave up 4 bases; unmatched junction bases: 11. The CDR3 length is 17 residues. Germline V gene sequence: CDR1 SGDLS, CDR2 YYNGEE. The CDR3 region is CASSVERRGGGADTQYF. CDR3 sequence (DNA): TGTGCCAGCAGCGTAGAAAGGAGGGGCGGGGGTGCAGATACGCAGTATTTT.

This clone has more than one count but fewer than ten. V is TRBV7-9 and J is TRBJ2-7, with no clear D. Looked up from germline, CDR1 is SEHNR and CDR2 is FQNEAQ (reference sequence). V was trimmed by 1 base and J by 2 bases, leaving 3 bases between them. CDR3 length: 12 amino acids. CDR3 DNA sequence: TGTGCCAGCAGCTTAGGAGCCTACGAGCAGTACTTC. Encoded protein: CASSLGAYEQYF.

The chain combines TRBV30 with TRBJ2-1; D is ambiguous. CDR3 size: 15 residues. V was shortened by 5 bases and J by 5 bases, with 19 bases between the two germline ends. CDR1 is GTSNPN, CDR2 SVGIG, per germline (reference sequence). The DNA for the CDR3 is TGTGCCTGGGAACTCAACAGTGCTTTTAACAATGAGCAGTTCTTC. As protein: CAWELNSAFNNEQFF.

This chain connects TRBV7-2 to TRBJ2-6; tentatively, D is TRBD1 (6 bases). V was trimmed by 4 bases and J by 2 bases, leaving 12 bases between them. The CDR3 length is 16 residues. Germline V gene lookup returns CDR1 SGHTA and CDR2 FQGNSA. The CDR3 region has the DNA TGTGCCAGCAGCTACCCACAGGGCGCTGGGGCCAACGTCCTGACTTTC. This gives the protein CASSYPQGAGANVLTF.

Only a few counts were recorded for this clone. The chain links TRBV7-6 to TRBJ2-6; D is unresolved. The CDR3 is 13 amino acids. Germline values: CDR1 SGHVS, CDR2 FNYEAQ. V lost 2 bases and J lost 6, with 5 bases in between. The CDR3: CASSLLLANVLTF. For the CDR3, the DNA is TGTGCCAGCAGCTTACTGTTGGCCAACGTCCTGACTTTC.

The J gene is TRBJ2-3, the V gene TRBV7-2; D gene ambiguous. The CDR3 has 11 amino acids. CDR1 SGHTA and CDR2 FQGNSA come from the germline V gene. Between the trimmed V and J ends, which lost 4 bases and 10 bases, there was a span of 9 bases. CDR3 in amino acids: CASSSILAQYF. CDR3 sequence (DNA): TGTGCCAGCAGCTCTATTTTAGCGCAGTATTTT. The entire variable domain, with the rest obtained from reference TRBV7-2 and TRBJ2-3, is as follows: GAGVSQSPSNKVTEKGKDVELRCDPISGHTALYWYRQSLGQGLEFLIYFQGNSAPDKSGLPSDRFSAERTGGSVSTLTIQRTQQEDSAVYLCASSSILAQYFGPGTRLTVL.

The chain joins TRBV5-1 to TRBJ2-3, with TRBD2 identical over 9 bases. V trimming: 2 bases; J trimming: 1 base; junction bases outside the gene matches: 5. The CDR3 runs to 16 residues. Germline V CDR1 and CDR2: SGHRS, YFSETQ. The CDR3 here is CASSLPGLAGTDTQYF. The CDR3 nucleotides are TGCGCCAGCAGCTTACCGGGACTAGCAGGCACAGATACGCAGTATTTT.

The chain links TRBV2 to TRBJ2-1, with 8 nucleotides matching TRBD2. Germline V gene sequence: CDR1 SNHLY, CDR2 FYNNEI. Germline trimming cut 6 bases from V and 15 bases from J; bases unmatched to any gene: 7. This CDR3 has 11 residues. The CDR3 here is CASSQAGVPFF. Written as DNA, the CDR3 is TGTGCCAGCAGCCAAGCGGGGGTCCCGTTCTTC.

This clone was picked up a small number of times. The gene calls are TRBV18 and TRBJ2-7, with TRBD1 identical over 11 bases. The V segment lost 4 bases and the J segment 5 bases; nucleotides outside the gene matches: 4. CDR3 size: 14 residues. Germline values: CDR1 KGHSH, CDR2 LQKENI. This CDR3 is CASSQRTGGDEQYF. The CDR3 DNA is TGTGCCAGCTCACAAAGGACAGGGGGCGACGAGCAGTACTTC.

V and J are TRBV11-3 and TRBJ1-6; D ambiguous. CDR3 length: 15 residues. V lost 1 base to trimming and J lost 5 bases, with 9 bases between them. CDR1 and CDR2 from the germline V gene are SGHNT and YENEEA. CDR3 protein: CASSLGTENNSPLHF. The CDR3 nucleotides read TGTGCCAGCAGCTTAGGGACTGAGAATAATTCACCCCTCCACTTT.

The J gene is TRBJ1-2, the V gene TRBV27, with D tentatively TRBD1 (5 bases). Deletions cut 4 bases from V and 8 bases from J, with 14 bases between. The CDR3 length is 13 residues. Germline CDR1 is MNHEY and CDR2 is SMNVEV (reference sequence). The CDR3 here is CASSSDSWRGYTF. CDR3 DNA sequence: TGTGCCAGCAGTTCCGACAGTTGGCGCGGCTACACCTTC.

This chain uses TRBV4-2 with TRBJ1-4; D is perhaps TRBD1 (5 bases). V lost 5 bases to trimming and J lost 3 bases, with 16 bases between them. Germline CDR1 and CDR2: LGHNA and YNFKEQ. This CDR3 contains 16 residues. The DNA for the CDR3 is TGTGCCAGCAGCGAAACGGGGGAAAGGGCTAATGAAAAACTGTTTTTT. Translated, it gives CASSETGERANEKLFF.

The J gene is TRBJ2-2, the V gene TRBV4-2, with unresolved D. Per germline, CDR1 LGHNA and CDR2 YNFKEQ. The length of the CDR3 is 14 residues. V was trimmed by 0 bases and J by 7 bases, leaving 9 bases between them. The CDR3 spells CASSQDRGGGELFF. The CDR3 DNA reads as TGTGCCAGCAGCCAAGATCGAGGCGGCGGGGAGCTGTTTTTT.

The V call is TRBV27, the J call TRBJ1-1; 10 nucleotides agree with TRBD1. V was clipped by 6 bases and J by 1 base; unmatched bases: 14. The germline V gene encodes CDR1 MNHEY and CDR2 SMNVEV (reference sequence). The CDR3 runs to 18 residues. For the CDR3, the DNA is TGTGCCAGCAGATCCTCCCCGGGACAGGGGTTTGGGAACACTGAAGCTTTCTTT. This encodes CASRSSPGQGFGNTEAFF.

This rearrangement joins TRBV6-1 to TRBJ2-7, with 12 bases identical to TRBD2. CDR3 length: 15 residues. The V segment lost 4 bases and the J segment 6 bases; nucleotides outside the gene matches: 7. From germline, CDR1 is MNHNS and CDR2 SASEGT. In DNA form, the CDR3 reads TGTGCCAGCAGTGCAAGACTAGCGGGGGTCGGCGAGCAGTACTTC. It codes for CASSARLAGVGEQYF.

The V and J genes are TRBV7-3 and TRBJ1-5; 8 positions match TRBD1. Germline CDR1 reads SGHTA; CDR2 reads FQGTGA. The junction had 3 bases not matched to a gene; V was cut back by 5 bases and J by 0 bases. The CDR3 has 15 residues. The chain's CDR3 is CASSRTGNSNQPQHF. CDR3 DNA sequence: TGTGCCAGCAGCCGGACAGGGAATAGCAATCAGCCCCAGCATTTT.